This T cell receptor (beta chain) was observed in a study of PD-1 blockade in mismatch repair-deficient tumors. V was clipped by 4 bases and J by 9 bases, with 8 bases between them. CDR1 and CDR2 from the germline V gene are SGHDT and YYEEEE. This CDR3 has 11 amino acids. TCRdb keeps only in-frame clones here, not all; method: immunoSEQ multiplex PCR. The repertoire holds around 49,000 clones, with 65% to 80% as singletons. Sample: PBMCs, taken before pembrolizumab treatment. The sequence derives from an adult with mismatch repair-deficient cancer. V gene TRBV5-6 combines with J gene TRBJ2-4; D call uncertain. CDR3 nucleotide sequence: TGTGCCAGCAGCAATTACGCCATTCAGTACTTC. Residues: CASSNYAIQYF.